The 29 T cell receptor beta chains given below trace back to one sample, sequenced in a study of T-cell reconstitution after alpha-beta-depleted transplantation in children. The TCRbeta library incorporated unique molecular identifiers. TCRdb reprocessed the PCR reads via MiXCR and lists one record per CDR3 protein. The data hold roughly 490,000 distinct CDR3 sequences, with over 9.5% observed a single time. The source was PBMCs, mostly from graft donor cells, collected 180 days after TCRalphabeta/CD19-depleted stem cell transplant. The source of these receptors is a female patient aged 2-10 years who had a stem cell transplant for aplastic anemia, so the T cells may come from the graft donor.

This clonotype has at least ten counts. The rearrangement links TRBV10-3 to TRBJ2-1, with TRBD2 as a possible D gene (5 bases). Trimming took 5 bases from V and 9 from J, leaving 14 bases between them. Germline V CDR1 and CDR2: ENHRY, SYGVKD. This CDR3 contains 13 residues. CDR3 protein: CAISFDSAGEQFF. The CDR3 nucleotides read TGTGCCATCAGTTTTGATAGCGCGGGTGAGCAGTTCTTC.

In DNA form, the CDR3 reads TGCGCCAGCAGCTTGGATAACCCCTACAATGAGCAGTTCTTC. Translation gives CASSLDNPYNEQFF. J is TRBJ2-1 and V is TRBV5-1; D gene unclear. The V and J ends lost 0 bases and 2 bases respectively, with 6 bases between them. CDR3 size: 14 residues. CDR1 and CDR2 from the germline V gene are SGHRS and YFSETQ.

In this sample, this clonotype turned up a few times. The V call is TRBV7-2, the J call TRBJ2-1, with D maybe TRBD1 (6 bases). CDR1 is SGHTA and CDR2 is FQGNSA in the germline V gene. The V end lost 5 bases, the J end lost 9 bases, and 11 bases lay between the germline ends. CDR3 length equals 12 residues. CDR3 bases: TGTGCCAGCAGCCGCGACAGGCCTGAGCAGTTCTTC. Encoded protein: CASSRDRPEQFF.

This clonotype came up a few times. This chain uses TRBV9 with TRBJ2-7; 8 bases match TRBD1. V lost 2 bases and J lost 3; bases outside the gene matches: 10. Germline CDR1 and CDR2: SGDLS and YYNGEE. This CDR3 spans 16 amino acids. The CDR3 loop reads CASSVNAGTGFYEQYF. Here the CDR3 DNA reads TGTGCCAGCAGCGTCAATGCCGGGACAGGTTTCTACGAGCAGTACTTC.

The rearrangement links TRBV20-1 to TRBJ2-2; TRBD2 matches 10 bases. The CDR3 contains 15 residues. V lost 6 bases and J lost 5; bases outside the gene matches: 9. Germline-derived CDR1 and CDR2 are DFQATT and SNEGSKA (reference sequence). The CDR3, as DNA: TGCAGTGCGCAGCCACTAGCGGGATATACCGGGGAGCTGTTTTTT. Its protein is CSAQPLAGYTGELFF.

This clonotype was observed many times. The J gene is TRBJ2-3, the V gene TRBV10-3; D is possibly TRBD2 (5 bases). Per germline, CDR1 ENHRY and CDR2 SYGVKD. The CDR3 covers 14 residues. V dropped 4 bases and J dropped 2 bases, with 10 bases sitting between them. CDR3 DNA: TGTGCCATCAGTGCCGAGGGAGTCACAGATACGCAGTATTTT. Translated, it gives CAISAEGVTDTQYF.

As regards this clonotype: A read error may account for a junction end that differs from germline. This chain joins TRBV3-1 and TRBJ1-2; D call uncertain. The CDR3 spans 19 residues. CDR1 is LGHDT and CDR2 is YNNKEL in the germline V gene (reference sequence). CDR3 DNA: TGTGCCATCAGCCGGGTCGTCGGCACCCCTCGTTTCGTTCACTATGGCTACACCTTC. Translated, it gives CAISRVVGTPRFVHYGYTF.

This clonotype has at least ten counts. The genes are TRBV24-1 and TRBJ2-1; D ambiguous. CDR1 KGHDR and CDR2 SFDVKD come from the germline V gene. Deletions cut 6 bases from V and 3 bases from J, with 17 bases between. The CDR3 runs to 16 residues. CDR3 residues: CATSRSQLVSYNEQFF. The CDR3 DNA sequence: TGTGCCACCAGTCGATCTCAGCTCGTTAGCTACAATGAGCAGTTCTTC.

This clonotype was counted only a few times. The chain joins TRBV7-2 to TRBJ2-1; the D is unclear. This CDR3 spans 16 amino acids. Germline assignment: CDR1 SGHTA and CDR2 FQGNSA. The V end was cut by 2 bases, the J end by 2 bases, with 13 bases between. The CDR3 nucleotides are TGTGCCAGCAGCTTACGGCTGAGTCCAACCTACAATGAGCAGTTCTTC. Translation: CASSLRLSPTYNEQFF.

The V and J genes are TRBV12-3 or TRBV12-4 and TRBJ1-4; D unresolved. V lost 2 bases to trimming and J lost 4 bases, with 11 bases between them. The CDR3 has 15 amino acids. In DNA, the CDR3 is TGTGCCAGCAGTTTACGGTTAGCGGGTAATGAAAAACTGTTTTTT. It encodes CASSLRLAGNEKLFF.

The chain links TRBV6-2 or TRBV6-3 to TRBJ1-5; 7 bases align to TRBD1. The CDR3 is 15 amino acids. The germline V gene has CDR1 MNHEY and CDR2 SVGEGT. V lost 5 bases and J lost 6; bases outside the gene matches: 10. The CDR3 sequence: CASSPSHRGRQPQHF. For the CDR3, the DNA is TGTGCCAGCAGTCCATCCCACAGGGGCCGTCAGCCCCAGCATTTT.

This clonotype was counted between two and nine times. The CDR3 nucleotides are TGTGCCAGCTCACCTGTGGGGACAGGGGTCTACGAGCAGTACGTC. The encoded protein is CASSPVGTGVYEQYV. The gene calls are TRBV18 and TRBJ2-7; 10 nucleotides agree with TRBD1. V shed 3 bases, J shed 3 bases, and the junction held 5 bases outside the gene matches. Per the germline V gene, CDR1 is KGHSH and CDR2 is LQKENI. This CDR3 spans 15 amino acids.

The rearrangement uses TRBV5-1 and TRBJ1-4; a weak D match, TRBD1 (6 bases). This CDR3 contains 15 residues. The V gene's germline CDR1 is SGHRS and CDR2 YFSETQ. Trimming stripped 0 bases from V and 8 bases from J, with 14 bases between. The CDR3 DNA reads TGCGCCAGCAGCTTGGAAGGGGGAACGAAGGAAAAACTGTTTTTT. It codes for CASSLEGGTKEKLFF. The full variable domain, its missing parts supplied by reference TRBV5-1 and TRBJ1-4, is KAGVTQTPRYLIKTRGQQVTLSCSPISGHRSVSWYQQTPGQGLQFLFEYFSETQRNKGNFPGRFSGRQFSNSRSEMNVSTLELGDSALYLCASSLEGGTKEKLFFGSGTQLSVL.

This chain uses TRBV19 with TRBJ2-2; 11 nucleotides line up with TRBD1. CDR3 length equals 15 residues. Germline V lookup: CDR1 LNHDA, CDR2 SQIVND (reference sequence). The trim removed 7 bases at V and 4 bases at J, leaving 5 bases unmatched. In DNA form, the CDR3 reads TGTGCCAGTAAAGAGGACAGGGGGCCCACCGGGGAGCTGTTTTTT. This encodes CASKEDRGPTGELFF. The full variable domain, in which reference TRBV19 and TRBJ2-2 provide the parts outside the CDR3, is DGGITQSPKYLFRKEGQNVTLSCEQNLNHDAMYWYRQDPGQGLRLIYYSQIVNDFQKGDIAEGYSVSREKKESFPLTVTSAQKNPTAFYLCASKEDRGPTGELFFGEGSRLTVL.

The chain recombines TRBV20-1 with TRBJ2-5; a possible D gene is TRBD2 (6 bases). Between the trimmed V and J ends, which lost 0 bases and 5 bases, there was a span of 19 bases. The germline gives CDR1 DFQATT, CDR2 SNEGSKA (reference sequence). This CDR3 is 16 amino acids long. The CDR3 sequence is CSARESRGVHLETQYF. The CDR3 bases are TGCAGTGCTAGAGAATCCCGCGGGGTCCACTTGGAGACCCAGTACTTC.

The sample holds a few counts of this clonotype. The rearrangement joins TRBV6-5 to TRBJ1-2; 7 bases are shared with TRBD1. Germline lookup yields CDR1 MNHEY and CDR2 SVGAGI. The CDR3 contains 15 residues. J lost 8 bases, V lost 0 bases, and 9 bases had no gene match. The CDR3 protein is CASSYSPGGREGYTF. In nucleotides, the CDR3 is TGTGCCAGCAGTTACTCGCCAGGGGGAAGAGAAGGCTACACCTTC.

This clonotype was picked up a small number of times. The chain carries TRBV9 and TRBJ1-1; D is unclear. Germline V CDR1 and CDR2: SGDLS, YYNGEE. Trimming removed 0 bases at V and 3 bases at J, with 12 bases between. There are 15 residues in the CDR3. The CDR3, as DNA: TGTGCCAGCAGCGTAGGGGGTGCTGGGTACACTGAAGCTTTCTTT. Protein sequence: CASSVGGAGYTEAFF.

The V call is TRBV2, the J call TRBJ2-1, with D perhaps being TRBD1 or TRBD2 (5 bases each). CDR1 is SNHLY and CDR2 is FYNNEI in the germline V gene. The ends were cut back, 4 bases at V and 2 bases at J, with 12 bases in the middle. The CDR3 is 15 residues long. This CDR3 reads CASSGTRGAYNEQFF. Written as DNA, the CDR3 is TGTGCCAGCAGTGGGACTCGAGGGGCCTACAATGAGCAGTTCTTC.

This chain links TRBV28 with TRBJ2-7; perhaps TRBD1 as D (6 bases). Germline values: CDR1 MDHEN, CDR2 SYDVKM. This CDR3 region has 13 residues. Trimming stripped 7 bases from V and 3 bases from J, with 13 bases between. CDR3 DNA sequence: TGTGCCAGCACTGCAGGGGCGGACTACGAGCAGTACTTC. This gives the protein CASTAGADYEQYF.

The chain joins TRBV7-2 to TRBJ2-3; the match to TRBD2 covers 11 bases. The CDR3 consists of 17 residues. Germline-derived CDR1 and CDR2 are SGHTA and FQGNSA. J gave up 0 bases and V 4 bases, and 6 bases lay outside the gene matches. Written as DNA, the CDR3 is TGTGCCAGCAGCTCTAAAAGGACTAGCGGGAGCACAGATACGCAGTATTTT. Translated, it gives CASSSKRTSGSTDTQYF.

The chain joins TRBV11-1 to TRBJ2-6; D gene uncertain. Germline CDR1 is SGHAT and CDR2 is FQDESV (reference sequence). The CDR3 is 14 residues long. Trimming pared 5 bases from V and 0 bases from J, leaving 5 bases between. The CDR3 sequence: CASSGSSGANVLTF. In nucleotides, the CDR3 is TGTGCCAGCAGCGGTAGCTCTGGGGCCAACGTCCTGACTTTC.

This clonotype turned up a few times. V and J are TRBV29-1 and TRBJ2-5; 10 nucleotides match TRBD1. Germline V gene sequence: CDR1 SQVTM, CDR2 ANQGSEA. This CDR3 spans 15 amino acids. V dropped 3 bases and J dropped 5; count of bases not matched to a gene: 9. The CDR3 sequence is CSVDDGTGAWETQYF. The CDR3 nucleotides are TGCAGCGTTGACGATGGGACAGGGGCTTGGGAGACCCAGTACTTC.

The J gene is TRBJ2-5, the V gene TRBV12-3 or TRBV12-4; 10 nucleotides line up with TRBD2. V lost 4 bases to trimming and J lost 5 bases; unmatched junction nucleotides: 13. This CDR3 spans 17 amino acids. The CDR3 DNA is TGTGCCAGCAGTTACGGAATATCTAGCGGGAGTGGGGAGACCCAGTACTTC. Translation: CASSYGISSGSGETQYF.

In its sample, this clonotype was seen many times. The chain joins TRBV5-1 to TRBJ2-4; D is perhaps TRBD2 (6 bases). The germline gives CDR1 SGHRS, CDR2 YFSETQ. V lost 3 bases and J 0 bases, leaving 13 bases between the germline ends. This CDR3 is 16 amino acids long. CDR3 sequence: CASSSGRGIAKNIQYF. The CDR3 DNA reads as TGCGCCAGCAGCTCCGGACGGGGGATAGCCAAAAACATTCAGTACTTC.

The V call is TRBV27, the J call TRBJ2-1; D is undetermined. Per the germline V gene, CDR1 is MNHEY and CDR2 is SMNVEV (reference sequence). Trimming shortened V by 5 bases and J by 6 bases, and 11 bases separated the two germline ends. The CDR3 contains 13 residues. CDR3: CASSPPRSNEQFF. CDR3 DNA: TGTGCCAGCAGTCCGCCCCGCTCCAATGAGCAGTTCTTC.

At least ten counts were recorded for this clonotype. The chain is built from TRBV20-1 and TRBJ2-5; D uncertain. CDR1 is DFQATT and CDR2 is SNEGSKA in the germline V gene (reference sequence). V lost 4 bases and J lost 5, with 5 bases in between. CDR3 length equals 10 residues. The CDR3 loop reads CSANLETQYF. CDR3 coding DNA: TGCAGTGCTAATCTCGAGACCCAGTACTTC.

The chain is built from TRBV11-3 and TRBJ2-1; D is ambiguous. This CDR3 spans 15 amino acids. The germline V gene has CDR1 SGHNT and CDR2 YENEEA. Trimming shortened V by 5 bases and J by 5 bases, and 16 bases separated the two germline ends. CDR3 region: CASSLKGRRHNEQFF. The CDR3 bases are TGTGCCAGCAGCCTCAAGGGTAGACGGCACAATGAGCAGTTCTTC.

V usage is TRBV7-3 and J usage is TRBJ2-1, with TRBD2 matching 13 bases. CDR1 SGHTA and CDR2 FQGTGA come from the germline V gene. V was pared by 4 bases and J by 7 bases, with 10 bases of the junction left unmatched. The CDR3 has 17 residues. In DNA, the CDR3 is TGTGCCAGCAGCTCTCGGACTAGCGGGAGTTTGAAGAATGAGCAGTTCTTC. Its translation: CASSSRTSGSLKNEQFF.

This clonotype came up a few times. The chain joins TRBV6-2 or TRBV6-3 to TRBJ1-4; no firm D call. From germline, CDR1 is MNHEY and CDR2 SVGEGT. The V gene lost 1 base and the J gene lost 8 bases, with 14 bases spanning the gap. The CDR3 contains 15 residues. The CDR3 loop reads CASSYFSFDGEKLFF. CDR3 nucleotides: TGTGCCAGCAGTTACTTCTCCTTCGATGGCGAAAAACTGTTTTTT.